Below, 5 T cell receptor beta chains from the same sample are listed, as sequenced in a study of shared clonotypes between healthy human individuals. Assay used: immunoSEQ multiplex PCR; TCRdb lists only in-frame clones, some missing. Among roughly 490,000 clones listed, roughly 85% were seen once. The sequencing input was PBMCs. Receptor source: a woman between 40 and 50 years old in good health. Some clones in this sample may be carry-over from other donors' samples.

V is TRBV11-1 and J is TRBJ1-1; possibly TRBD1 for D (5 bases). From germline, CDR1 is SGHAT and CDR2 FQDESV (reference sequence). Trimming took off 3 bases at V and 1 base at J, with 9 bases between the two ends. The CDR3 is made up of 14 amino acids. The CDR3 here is CASSLVGTNTEAFF. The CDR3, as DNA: TGTGCCAGCAGCTTGGTAGGGACGAACACTGAAGCTTTCTTT.

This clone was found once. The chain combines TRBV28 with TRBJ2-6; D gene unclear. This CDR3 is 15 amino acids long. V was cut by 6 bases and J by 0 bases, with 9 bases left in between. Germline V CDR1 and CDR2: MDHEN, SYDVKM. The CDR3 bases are TGTGCCAGCAGCTGGGCCGACTCTGGGGCCAACGTCCTGACTTTC. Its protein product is CASSWADSGANVLTF.

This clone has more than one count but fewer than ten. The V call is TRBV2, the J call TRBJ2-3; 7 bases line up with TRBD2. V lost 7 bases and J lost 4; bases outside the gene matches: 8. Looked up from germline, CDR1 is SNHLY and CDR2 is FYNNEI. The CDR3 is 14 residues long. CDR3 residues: CASTKWGGPDTQYF. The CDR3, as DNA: TGTGCCAGCACCAAATGGGGGGGTCCAGATACGCAGTATTTT.

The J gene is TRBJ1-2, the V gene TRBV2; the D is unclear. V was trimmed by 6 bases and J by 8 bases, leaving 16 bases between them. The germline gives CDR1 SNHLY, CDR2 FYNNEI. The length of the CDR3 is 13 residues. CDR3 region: CASSPERLRGYTF. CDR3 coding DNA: TGTGCCAGCAGCCCAGAGAGGCTGAGGGGCTACACCTTC.

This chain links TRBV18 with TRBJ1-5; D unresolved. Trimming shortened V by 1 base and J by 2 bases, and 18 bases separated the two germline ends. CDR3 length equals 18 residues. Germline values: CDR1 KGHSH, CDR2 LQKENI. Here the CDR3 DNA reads TGTGCCAGCTCACCACTTCTTCTGGGCGCAGGACGCAATCAGCCCCAGCATTTT. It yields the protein CASSPLLLGAGRNQPQHF.